This TCR beta chain is drawn from a study of shared clonotypes between healthy human individuals. Study background: CD4 naive and memory got three plates each, CD8 naive two, CD8 memory one.

Whole-study findings and limits: Only blood underwent sampling, and tissue repertoires likely differ.

Deletions cut 1 base from V and 3 bases from J, with 10 bases between. The germline V gene encodes CDR1 SGDLS and CDR2 YYNGEE. The CDR3 runs to 14 residues. Here immunoSEQ multiplex PCR was the method, and the copy in TCRdb shows in-frame clones only, minus some. The table includes a few million clones, around 95% detected once. The split of CD4+ cells yielded CD45RA+ naive and CD45RA-negative memory subsets. To note about this clone: As yet, its antigen is unknown.

This TCR came from a man in his late teens or twenties in good health. The V gene is TRBV9, the J gene TRBJ1-1; D is uncertain. The sequencing input was naive CD4+ T cells sorted from blood. Subset noted: CD45RA+ positively selected. This chain's CDR3 is CASSVQRLDTEAFF. The CDR3 DNA sequence: TGTGCCAGCAGCGTACAACGGCTGGACACTGAAGCTTTCTTT.